The rows below give T cell receptor beta chains drawn from one sample of a study of T cell responses to AZD1222 COVID-19 vaccine. Libraries were prepared by immunoSEQ multiplex PCR; TCRdb keeps only in-frame clonotypes and omits some of them. This sample has 110,000 to 150,000 clones, with more than 75% found just once. Sequences were derived from peripheral blood, sampled 28 days after the second AZD1222 dose. Receptors were obtained from an adult who received the AZD1222 COVID-19 vaccine. The CDR3 runs from the conserved cysteine through the conserved F or W. Each record gives: J gene, V gene, clone size, CDR3 protein. The size field is filled for only some rows; it gives once, few, many or a size class.

TRBJ1-5,TRBV7-8,NA,CASSLESAGPSRPQHF
TRBJ1-1,TRBV12-5,NA,CASGGDSGGWNTEAFF
TRBJ2-1,TRBV6-2/TRBV6-3,NA,CASSFGDRQFF
TRBJ1-2,TRBV5-4,NA,CASSRGQEAGYTF
TRBJ2-7,TRBV18,NA,CASSPGTATYEQYF
TRBJ2-1,TRBV7-3,once,CASSPTTAGGLGNEQFF
TRBJ1-3,TRBV2,NA,CASGGSPGNTIYF
TRBJ1-5,TRBV5-8,NA,CASSQQGRHGQPQHF
TRBJ2-3,TRBV9,NA,CASVGAGADTQYF
TRBJ2-7,TRBV6-1,NA,CASKGTGYEQYF
TRBJ1-5,TRBV7-9,few,CASSIGTGGNQPQHF
TRBJ2-5,TRBV6-5,NA,CASSYSGDRGETQYF
TRBJ1-5,TRBV9,few,CASSVTESNQPQHF
TRBJ2-1,TRBV3-1/TRBV3-2,NA,CASSEITDRQFF
TRBJ2-1,TRBV5-1,few,CASSPDGREQFF
TRBJ1-2,TRBV7-5,NA,CARSHLGRIINYGYTF
TRBJ2-3,TRBV10-3,NA,CAISESGDTQYF
TRBJ2-5,TRBV12-3/TRBV12-4,NA,CASGSRGQETQYF
TRBJ1-5,TRBV7-9,once,CASSFNGRQGSSQPQHF
TRBJ2-7,TRBV5-6,NA,CASSLPAGGAPWYEQYF
TRBJ2-1,TRBV24-1,NA,CATSGGGTGLHNEQFF
TRBJ1-1,TRBV5-5,NA,CASERVGTEAFF
TRBJ2-6,TRBV28,NA,CASSFLFGANVLTF
TRBJ2-7,TRBV28,NA,CATRILGGTYEQYF
TRBJ1-5,TRBV28,NA,CASSFTPLRGHQPQHF
TRBJ2-7,TRBV11-2,NA,CASSPTVGEQYF
TRBJ2-7,TRBV7-8,NA,CASSLAMSEQYF
TRBJ2-5,TRBV6-2/TRBV6-3,NA,CASSAQGRRETQYF